This T cell receptor (beta chain) is from a study of technical replicates of blood from several donors. CDR1 and CDR2 from the germline V gene are SGHRS and YFSETQ. This CDR3 comprises 15 residues. The V end was cut by 0 bases, the J end by 5 bases, with 14 bases between. Produced via immunoSEQ multiplex PCR; TCRdb's table is partial and in-frame only. The repertoire has around 60,000 clones, 85% to 95% of them found once; the top ten carry approximately 4.5%. The sample consisted of PBMCs. The source is a human donor in good health. Some clones in this sample may be carry-over from other donors' samples. J is TRBJ1-1 and V is TRBV5-1; maybe TRBD1 (6 bases). The CDR3 DNA reads TGCGCCAGCAGCTTGGAGGGGGGGAGGGGAACTGAAGCTTTCTTT. This sequence encodes CASSLEGGRGTEAFF.